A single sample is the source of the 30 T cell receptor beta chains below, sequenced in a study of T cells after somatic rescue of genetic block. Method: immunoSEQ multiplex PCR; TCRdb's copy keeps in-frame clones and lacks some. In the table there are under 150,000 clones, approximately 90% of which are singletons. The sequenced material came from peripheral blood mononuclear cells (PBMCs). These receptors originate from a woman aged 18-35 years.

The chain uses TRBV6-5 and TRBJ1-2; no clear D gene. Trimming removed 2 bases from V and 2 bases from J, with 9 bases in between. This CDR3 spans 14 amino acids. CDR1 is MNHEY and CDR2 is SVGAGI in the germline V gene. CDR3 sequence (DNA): TGTGCCAGCAGTTACCGGTCACAAAACTATGGCTACACCTTC. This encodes CASSYRSQNYGYTF.

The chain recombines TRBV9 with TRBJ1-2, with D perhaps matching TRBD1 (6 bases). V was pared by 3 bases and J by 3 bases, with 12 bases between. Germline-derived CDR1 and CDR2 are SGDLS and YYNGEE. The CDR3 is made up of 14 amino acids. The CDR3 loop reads CASSATGRDYGYTF. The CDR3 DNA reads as TGTGCCAGCAGCGCCACAGGGAGGGACTATGGCTACACCTTC.

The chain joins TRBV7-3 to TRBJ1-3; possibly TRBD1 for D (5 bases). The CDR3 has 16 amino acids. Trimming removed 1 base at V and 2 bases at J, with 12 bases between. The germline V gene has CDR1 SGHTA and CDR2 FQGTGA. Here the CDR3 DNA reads TGTGCCAGCAGCTTAATTGGGGGTGAGGCTGGAAACACCATATATTTT. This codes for CASSLIGGEAGNTIYF. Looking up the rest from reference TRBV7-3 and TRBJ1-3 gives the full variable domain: GAGVSQTPSNKVTEKGKYVELRCDPISGHTALYWYRQSLGQGPEFLIYFQGTGAADDSGLPNDRFFAVRPEGSVSTLKIQRTERGDSAVYLCASSLIGGEAGNTIYFGEGSWLTVV.

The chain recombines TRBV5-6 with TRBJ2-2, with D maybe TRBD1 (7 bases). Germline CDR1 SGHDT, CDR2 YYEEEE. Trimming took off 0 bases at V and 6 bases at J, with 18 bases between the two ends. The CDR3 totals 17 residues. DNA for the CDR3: TGTGCCAGCAGCTTGGAATTCCGGCAGGGGGGCGCCGGGGAGCTGTTTTTT. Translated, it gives CASSLEFRQGGAGELFF.

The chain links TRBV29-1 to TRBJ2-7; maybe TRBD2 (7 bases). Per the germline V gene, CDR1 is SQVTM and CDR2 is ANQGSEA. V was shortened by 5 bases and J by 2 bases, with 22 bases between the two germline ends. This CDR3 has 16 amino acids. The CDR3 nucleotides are TGCAGCGTTCTGGGGGCTGGGCTAGCGGCTACCTACGAGCAGTACTTC. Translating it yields CSVLGAGLAATYEQYF.

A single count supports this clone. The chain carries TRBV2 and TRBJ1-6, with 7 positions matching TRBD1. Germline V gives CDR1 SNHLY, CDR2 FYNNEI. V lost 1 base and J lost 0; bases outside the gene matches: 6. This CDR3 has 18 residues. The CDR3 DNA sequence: TGTGCCAGCAGTGAAGAGGACAGGCGAATCTCCTATAATTCACCCCTCCACTTT. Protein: CASSEEDRRISYNSPLHF.

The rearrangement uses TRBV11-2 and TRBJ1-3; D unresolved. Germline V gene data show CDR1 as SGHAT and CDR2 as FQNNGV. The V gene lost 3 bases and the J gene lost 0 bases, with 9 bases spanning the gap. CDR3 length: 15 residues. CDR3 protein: CASSLAGRSGNTIYF. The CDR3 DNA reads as TGTGCCAGCAGCTTGGCGGGCCGCTCTGGAAACACCATATATTTT.

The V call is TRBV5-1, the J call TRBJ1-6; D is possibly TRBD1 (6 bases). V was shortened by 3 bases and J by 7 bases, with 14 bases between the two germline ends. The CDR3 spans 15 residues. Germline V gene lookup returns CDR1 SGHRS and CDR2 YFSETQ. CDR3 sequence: CASSSATGPNSPLHF. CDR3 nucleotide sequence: TGCGCCAGCAGCTCTGCGACAGGCCCGAATTCACCCCTCCACTTT.

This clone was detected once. The CDR3 protein is CASSEEPYNPNYGYTF. CDR3 in DNA: TGTGCCAGCAGTGAAGAACCCTACAACCCTAACTATGGCTACACCTTC. This sequence joins TRBV6-1 and TRBJ1-2; D gene unclear. This CDR3 has 16 amino acids. Trimming stripped 1 base from V and 0 bases from J, with 12 bases between. Germline CDR1 reads MNHNS; CDR2 reads SASEGT.

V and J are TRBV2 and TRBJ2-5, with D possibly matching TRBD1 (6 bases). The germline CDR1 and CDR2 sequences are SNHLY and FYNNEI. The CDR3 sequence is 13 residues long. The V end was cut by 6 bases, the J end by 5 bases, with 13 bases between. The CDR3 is CASSQGPRETQYF. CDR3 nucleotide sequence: TGTGCCAGCAGCCAGGGGCCCCGGGAGACCCAGTACTTC.

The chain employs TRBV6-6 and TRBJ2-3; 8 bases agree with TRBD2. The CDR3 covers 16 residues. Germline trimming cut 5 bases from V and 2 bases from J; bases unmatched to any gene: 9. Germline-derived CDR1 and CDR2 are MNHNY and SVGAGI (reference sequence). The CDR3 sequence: CASSPTGGPYTDTQYF. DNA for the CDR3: TGTGCCAGCAGTCCCACGGGGGGGCCATACACAGATACGCAGTATTTT.

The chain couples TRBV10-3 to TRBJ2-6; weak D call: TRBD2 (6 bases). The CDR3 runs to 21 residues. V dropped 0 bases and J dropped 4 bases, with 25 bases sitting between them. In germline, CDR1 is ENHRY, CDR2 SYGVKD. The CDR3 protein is CAISESPVPGRGRRGANVLTF. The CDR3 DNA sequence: TGTGCCATCAGTGAGTCCCCTGTCCCGGGACGGGGGAGAAGGGGGGCCAACGTCCTGACTTTC.

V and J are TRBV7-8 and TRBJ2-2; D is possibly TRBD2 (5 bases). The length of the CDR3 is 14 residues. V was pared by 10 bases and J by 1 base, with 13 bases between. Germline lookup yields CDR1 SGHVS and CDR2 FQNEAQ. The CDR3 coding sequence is TGTGCCACCCCACTAGGAGTGAACACCGGGGAGCTGTTTTTT. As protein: CATPLGVNTGELFF.

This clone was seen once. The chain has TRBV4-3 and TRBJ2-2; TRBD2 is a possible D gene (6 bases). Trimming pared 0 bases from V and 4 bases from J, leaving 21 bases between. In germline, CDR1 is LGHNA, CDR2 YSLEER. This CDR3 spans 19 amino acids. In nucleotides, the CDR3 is TGCGCCAGCAGCCAAGAAGTTGGCGACACGCGGGGAATCACCGGGGAGCTGTTTTTT. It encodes CASSQEVGDTRGITGELFF.

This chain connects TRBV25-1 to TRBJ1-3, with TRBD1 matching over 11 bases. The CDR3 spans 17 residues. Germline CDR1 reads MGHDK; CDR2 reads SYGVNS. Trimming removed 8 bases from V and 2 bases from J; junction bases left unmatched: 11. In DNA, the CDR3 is TGTGCCAGCGTACCCCCATGGGGACAGGGGGCTGGAAACACCATATATTTT. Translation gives CASVPPWGQGAGNTIYF.

CDR3: CASSGGTTGYEQYF. The DNA of the CDR3 is TGCGCCAGCAGCGGGGGGACCACCGGCTACGAGCAGTACTTC. The J gene is TRBJ2-7, the V gene TRBV5-1; perhaps TRBD2 as D (6 bases). V was cut by 4 bases and J by 3 bases, with 14 bases left in between. Germline-derived CDR1 and CDR2 are SGHRS and YFSETQ. The CDR3 is 14 residues long. The complete variable domain, with remaining parts taken from reference TRBV5-1 and TRBJ2-7, reads KAGVTQTPRYLIKTRGQQVTLSCSPISGHRSVSWYQQTPGQGLQFLFEYFSETQRNKGNFPGRFSGRQFSNSRSEMNVSTLELGDSALYLCASSGGTTGYEQYFGPGTRLTVT.

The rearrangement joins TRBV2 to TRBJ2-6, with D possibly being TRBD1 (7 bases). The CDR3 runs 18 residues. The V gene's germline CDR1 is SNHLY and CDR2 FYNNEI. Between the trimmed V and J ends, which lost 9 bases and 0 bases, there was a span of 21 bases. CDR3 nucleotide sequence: TGTGCCAGAACTACCCAGGAGGGGGCCCACTCTGGGGCCAACGTCCTGACTTTC. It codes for CARTTQEGAHSGANVLTF.

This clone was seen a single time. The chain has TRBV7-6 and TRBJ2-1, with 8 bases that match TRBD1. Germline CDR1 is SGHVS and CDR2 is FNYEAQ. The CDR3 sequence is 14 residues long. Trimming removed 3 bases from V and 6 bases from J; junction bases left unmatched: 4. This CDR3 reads CASSLRTGSNEQFF. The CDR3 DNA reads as TGTGCCAGCAGCTTGAGGACAGGGAGCAATGAGCAGTTCTTC.

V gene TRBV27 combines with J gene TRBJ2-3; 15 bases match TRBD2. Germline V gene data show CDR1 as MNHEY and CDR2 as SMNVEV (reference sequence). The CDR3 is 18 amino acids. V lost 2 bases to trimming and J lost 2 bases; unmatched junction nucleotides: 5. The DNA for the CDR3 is TGTGCCAGCAGTTTAGGGACTAGCGGGGGGAGACTCACAGATACGCAGTATTTT. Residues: CASSLGTSGGRLTDTQYF.

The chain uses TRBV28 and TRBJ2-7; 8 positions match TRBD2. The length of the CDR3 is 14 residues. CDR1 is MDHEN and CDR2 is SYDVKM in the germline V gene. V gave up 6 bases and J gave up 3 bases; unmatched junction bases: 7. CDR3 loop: CASSSSSGDYEQYF. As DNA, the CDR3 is TGTGCCAGCAGCTCAAGTAGCGGGGACTACGAGCAGTACTTC.

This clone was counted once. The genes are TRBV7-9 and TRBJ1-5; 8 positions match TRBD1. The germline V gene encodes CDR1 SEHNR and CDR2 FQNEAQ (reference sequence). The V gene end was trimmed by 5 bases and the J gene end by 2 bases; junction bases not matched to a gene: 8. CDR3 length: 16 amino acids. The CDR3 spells CASSPEGTGRNQPQHF. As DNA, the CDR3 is TGTGCCAGCAGCCCTGAAGGGACAGGACGCAATCAGCCCCAGCATTTT. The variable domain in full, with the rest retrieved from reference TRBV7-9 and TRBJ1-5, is DTGVSQNPRHKITKRGQNVTFRCDPISEHNRLYWYRQTLGQGPEFLTYFQNEAQLEKSRLLSDRFSAERPKGSFSTLEIQRTEQGDSAMYLCASSPEGTGRNQPQHFGDGTRLSIL.

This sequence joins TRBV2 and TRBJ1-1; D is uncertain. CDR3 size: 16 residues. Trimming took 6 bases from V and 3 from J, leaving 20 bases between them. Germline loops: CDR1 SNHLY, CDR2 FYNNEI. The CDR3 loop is CASSLASGPQDTEAFF. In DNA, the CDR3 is TGTGCCAGCAGCCTCGCCTCCGGGCCCCAGGACACTGAAGCTTTCTTT. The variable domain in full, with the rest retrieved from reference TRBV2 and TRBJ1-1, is EPEVTQTPSHQVTQMGQEVILRCVPISNHLYFYWYRQILGQKVEFLVSFYNNEISEKSEIFDDQFSVERPDGSNFTLKIRSTKLEDSAMYFCASSLASGPQDTEAFFGQGTRLTVV.

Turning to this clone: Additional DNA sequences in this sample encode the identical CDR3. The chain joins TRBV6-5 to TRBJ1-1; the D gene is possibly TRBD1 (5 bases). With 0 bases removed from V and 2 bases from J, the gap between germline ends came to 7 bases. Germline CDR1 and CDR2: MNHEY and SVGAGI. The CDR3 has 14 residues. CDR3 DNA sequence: TGTGCCAGCAGTTACTCACGGGGCAACACTGAAGCTTTCTTT. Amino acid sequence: CASSYSRGNTEAFF.

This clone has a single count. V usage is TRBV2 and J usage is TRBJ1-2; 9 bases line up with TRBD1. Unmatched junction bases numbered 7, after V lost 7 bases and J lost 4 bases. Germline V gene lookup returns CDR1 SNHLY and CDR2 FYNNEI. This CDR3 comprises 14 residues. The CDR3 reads CASTQQGAGYGYTF. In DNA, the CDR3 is TGTGCCAGCACCCAACAGGGGGCTGGCTATGGCTACACCTTC.

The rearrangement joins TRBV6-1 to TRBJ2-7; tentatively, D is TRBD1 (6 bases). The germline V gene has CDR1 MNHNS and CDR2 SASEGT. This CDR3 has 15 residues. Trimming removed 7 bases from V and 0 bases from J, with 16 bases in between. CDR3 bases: TGTGCCAGCACCCCATCCTGGACAGACTCCTACGAGCAGTACTTC. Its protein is CASTPSWTDSYEQYF.

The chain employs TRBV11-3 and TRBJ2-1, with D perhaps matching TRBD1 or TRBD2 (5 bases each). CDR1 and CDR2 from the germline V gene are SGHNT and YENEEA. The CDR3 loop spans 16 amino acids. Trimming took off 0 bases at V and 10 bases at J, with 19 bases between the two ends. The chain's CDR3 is CASSLDLGVRLGEQFF. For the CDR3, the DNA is TGTGCCAGCAGCTTAGATCTGGGGGTTAGGCTGGGGGAGCAGTTCTTC.

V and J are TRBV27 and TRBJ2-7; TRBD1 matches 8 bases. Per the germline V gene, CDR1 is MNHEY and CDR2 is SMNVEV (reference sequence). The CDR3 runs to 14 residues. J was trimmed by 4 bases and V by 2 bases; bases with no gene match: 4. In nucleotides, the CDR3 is TGTGCCAGCAGTTTACGGACAGGGAGGTACGAGCAGTACTTC. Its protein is CASSLRTGRYEQYF.

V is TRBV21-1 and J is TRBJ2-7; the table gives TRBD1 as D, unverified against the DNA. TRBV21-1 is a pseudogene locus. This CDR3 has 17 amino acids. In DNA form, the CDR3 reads TGTGCCAGCAGCAAATACTGTAATAACAGGGCCTACTACGAGCAGTACTTC. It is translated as CASSKYCNNRAYYEQYF.

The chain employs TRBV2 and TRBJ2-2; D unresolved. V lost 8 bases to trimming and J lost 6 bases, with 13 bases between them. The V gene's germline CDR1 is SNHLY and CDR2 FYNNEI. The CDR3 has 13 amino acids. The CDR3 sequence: CASRTARPGELFF. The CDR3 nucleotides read TGTGCCAGCCGGACCGCGAGACCCGGGGAGCTGTTTTTT.

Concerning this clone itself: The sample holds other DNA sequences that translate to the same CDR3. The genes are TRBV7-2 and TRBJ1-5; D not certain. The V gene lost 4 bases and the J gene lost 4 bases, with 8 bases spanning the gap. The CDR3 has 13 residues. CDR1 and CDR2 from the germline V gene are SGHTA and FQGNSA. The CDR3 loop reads CASSSRTNQPQHF. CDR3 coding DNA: TGTGCCAGCAGCTCGAGGACGAATCAGCCCCAGCATTTT.